The TCR beta chain under discussion was sequenced for a study of blood T cell repertoires in COVID-19. About the research overall: COVID-19 samples, acute and convalescent, were from the United States, Italy and Spain. In each case, the material was cDNA or gDNA derived from T cells, B-cell-depleted T cells, or PBMCs.

Germline V CDR1 and CDR2: KGHSH, LQKENI. The CDR3 has 16 amino acids. The V end lost 8 bases, the J end lost 0 bases, and 19 bases lay between the germline ends. Original data processing: Counts of nucleated cells, estimated from reference gene primer amplification, were obtained. Profiled with immunoSEQ multiplex PCR; TCRdb holds only in-frame clones, not every one. V and J calls and clone size are given by that table; D and trimming were obtained from the DNA. This table has under 200,000 clones, 80% to 95% appearing once. The TCR was taken from a man in his fifties or sixties with acute or convalescent COVID-19. Sequencing used peripheral blood. The chain has TRBV18 and TRBJ1-2; D is perhaps TRBD1 (5 bases). The CDR3 here is CASATPQGRTNYGYTF. In nucleotides, the CDR3 is TGTGCCAGCGCCACACCTCAGGGCAGAACTAACTATGGCTACACCTTC.